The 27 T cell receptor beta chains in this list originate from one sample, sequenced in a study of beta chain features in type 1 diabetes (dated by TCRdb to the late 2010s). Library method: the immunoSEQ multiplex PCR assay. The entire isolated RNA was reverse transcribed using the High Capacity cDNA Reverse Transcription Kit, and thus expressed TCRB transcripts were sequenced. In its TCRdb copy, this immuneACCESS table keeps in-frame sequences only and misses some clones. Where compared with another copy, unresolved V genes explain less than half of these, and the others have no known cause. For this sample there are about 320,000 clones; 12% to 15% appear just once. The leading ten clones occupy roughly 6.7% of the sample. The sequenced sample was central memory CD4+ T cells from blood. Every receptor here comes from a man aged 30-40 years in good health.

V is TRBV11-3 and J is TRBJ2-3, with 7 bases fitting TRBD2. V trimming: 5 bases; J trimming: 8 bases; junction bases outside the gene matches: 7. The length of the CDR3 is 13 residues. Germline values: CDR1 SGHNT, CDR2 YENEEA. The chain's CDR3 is CASSPGGEGTQYF. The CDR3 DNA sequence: TGTGCCAGCAGCCCGGGAGGAGAGGGTACGCAGTATTTT.

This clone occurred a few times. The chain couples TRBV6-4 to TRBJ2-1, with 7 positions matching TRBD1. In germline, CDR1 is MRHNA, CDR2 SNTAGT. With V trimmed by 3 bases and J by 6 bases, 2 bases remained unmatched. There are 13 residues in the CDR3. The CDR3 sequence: CASSEQGVNEQFF. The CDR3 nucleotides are TGTGCCAGCAGTGAGCAGGGGGTCAATGAGCAGTTCTTC.

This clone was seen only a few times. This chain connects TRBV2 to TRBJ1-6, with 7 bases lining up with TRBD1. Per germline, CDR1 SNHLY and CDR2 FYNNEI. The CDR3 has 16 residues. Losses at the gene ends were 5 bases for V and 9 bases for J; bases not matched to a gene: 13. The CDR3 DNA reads TGTGCCAGCAGTAGAGCCGGGACAGAATTTAGTTCACCCCTCCACTTT. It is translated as CASSRAGTEFSSPLHF. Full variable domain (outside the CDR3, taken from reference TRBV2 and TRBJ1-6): EPEVTQTPSHQVTQMGQEVILRCVPISNHLYFYWYRQILGQKVEFLVSFYNNEISEKSEIFDDQFSVERPDGSNFTLKIRSTKLEDSAMYFCASSRAGTEFSSPLHFGNGTRLTVT.

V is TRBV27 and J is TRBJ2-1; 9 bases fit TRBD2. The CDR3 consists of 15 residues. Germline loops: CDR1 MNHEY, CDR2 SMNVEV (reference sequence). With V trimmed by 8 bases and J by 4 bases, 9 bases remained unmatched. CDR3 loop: CASLNGLAGYNEQFF. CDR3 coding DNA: TGTGCCAGCCTCAACGGCCTAGCGGGATACAATGAGCAGTTCTTC.

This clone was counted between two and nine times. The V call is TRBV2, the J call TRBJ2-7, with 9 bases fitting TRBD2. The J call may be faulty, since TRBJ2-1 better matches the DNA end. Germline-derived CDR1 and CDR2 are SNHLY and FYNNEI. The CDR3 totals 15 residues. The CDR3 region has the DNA TGTGCCAGCAGTGTAGGGACTAGCAGTAGCAATGAGCAGTTCTTC. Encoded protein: CASSVGTSSSNEQFF.

The CDR3 nucleotides are TGTGCCAGCAGCCCCGGACTAGCGGCGGGGGGAGGCAATGAGCAGTTCTTC. This gives the protein CASSPGLAAGGGNEQFF. The chain employs TRBV7-6 and TRBJ2-1; 10 nucleotides line up with TRBD2. This CDR3 is 17 amino acids long. Losses at the gene ends were 5 bases for V and 6 bases for J; bases not matched to a gene: 13. Germline V gene data show CDR1 as SGHVS and CDR2 as FNYEAQ.

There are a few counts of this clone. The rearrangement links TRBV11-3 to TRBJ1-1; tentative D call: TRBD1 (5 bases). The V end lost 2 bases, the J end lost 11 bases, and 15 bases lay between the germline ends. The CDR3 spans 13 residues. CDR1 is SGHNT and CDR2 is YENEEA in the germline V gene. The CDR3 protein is CASSLRGVDSAFF. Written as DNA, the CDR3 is TGTGCCAGCAGCTTACGGGGGGTGGACTCGGCTTTCTTT.

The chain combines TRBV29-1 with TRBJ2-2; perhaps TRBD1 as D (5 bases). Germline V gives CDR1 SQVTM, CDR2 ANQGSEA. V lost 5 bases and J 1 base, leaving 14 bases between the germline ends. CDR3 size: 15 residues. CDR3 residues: CSVYYRQGNTGELFF. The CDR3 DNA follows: TGCAGCGTTTACTACAGGCAGGGGAACACCGGGGAGCTGTTTTTT.

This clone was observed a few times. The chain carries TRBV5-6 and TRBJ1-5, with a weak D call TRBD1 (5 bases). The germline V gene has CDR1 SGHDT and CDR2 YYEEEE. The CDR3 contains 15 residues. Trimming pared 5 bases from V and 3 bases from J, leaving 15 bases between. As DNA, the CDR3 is TGTGCCAGCAGTATTACCGGGGCAAACAATCAGCCCCAGCATTTT. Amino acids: CASSITGANNQPQHF.

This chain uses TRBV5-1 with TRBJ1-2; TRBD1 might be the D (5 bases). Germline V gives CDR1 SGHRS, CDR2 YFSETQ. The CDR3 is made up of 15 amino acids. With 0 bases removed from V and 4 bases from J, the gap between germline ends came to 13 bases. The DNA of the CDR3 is TGCGCCAGCAGCTTGGCGGTCGGGACTTCCTATGGCTACACCTTC. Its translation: CASSLAVGTSYGYTF.

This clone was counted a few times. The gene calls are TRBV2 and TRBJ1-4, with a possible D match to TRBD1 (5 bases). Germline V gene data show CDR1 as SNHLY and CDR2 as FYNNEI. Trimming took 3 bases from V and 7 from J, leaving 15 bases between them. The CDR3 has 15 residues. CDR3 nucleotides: TGTGCCAGCAGTGATTTTCGGGGACGTGGTGAAAAACTGTTTTTT. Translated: CASSDFRGRGEKLFF. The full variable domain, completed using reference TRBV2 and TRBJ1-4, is EPEVTQTPSHQVTQMGQEVILRCVPISNHLYFYWYRQILGQKVEFLVSFYNNEISEKSEIFDDQFSVERPDGSNFTLKIRSTKLEDSAMYFCASSDFRGRGEKLFFGSGTQLSVL.

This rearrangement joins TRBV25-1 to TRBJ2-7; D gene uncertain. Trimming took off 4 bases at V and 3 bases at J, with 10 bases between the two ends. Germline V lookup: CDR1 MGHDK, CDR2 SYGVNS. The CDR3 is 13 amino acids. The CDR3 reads CASSASAFYEQYF. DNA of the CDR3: TGTGCCAGCAGTGCCTCGGCTTTCTACGAGCAGTACTTC.

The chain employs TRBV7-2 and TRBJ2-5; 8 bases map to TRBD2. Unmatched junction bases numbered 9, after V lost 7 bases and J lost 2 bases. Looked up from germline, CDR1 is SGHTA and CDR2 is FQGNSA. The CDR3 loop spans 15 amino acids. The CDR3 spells CASTLGGGPQETQYF. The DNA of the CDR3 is TGTGCCAGCACCCTAGGCGGGGGGCCACAAGAGACCCAGTACTTC.

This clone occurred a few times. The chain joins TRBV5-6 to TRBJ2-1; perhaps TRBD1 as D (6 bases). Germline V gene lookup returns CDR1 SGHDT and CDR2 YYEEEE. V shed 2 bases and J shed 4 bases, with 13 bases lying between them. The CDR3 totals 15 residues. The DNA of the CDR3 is TGTGCCAGCAGCTTTTTCACAGGGAGTTACAATGAGCAGTTCTTC. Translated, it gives CASSFFTGSYNEQFF.

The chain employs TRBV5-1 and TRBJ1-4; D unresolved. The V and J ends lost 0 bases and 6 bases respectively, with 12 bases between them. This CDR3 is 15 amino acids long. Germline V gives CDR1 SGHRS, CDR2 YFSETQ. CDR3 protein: CASSLEGYADEKLFF. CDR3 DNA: TGCGCCAGCAGCTTGGAAGGGTACGCGGATGAAAAACTGTTTTTT.

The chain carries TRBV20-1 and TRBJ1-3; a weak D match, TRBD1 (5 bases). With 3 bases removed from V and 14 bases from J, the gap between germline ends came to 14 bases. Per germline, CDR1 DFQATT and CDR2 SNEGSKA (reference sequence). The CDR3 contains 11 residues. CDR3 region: CSASPGTGLYF. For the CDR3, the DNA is TGCAGTGCTAGTCCCGGGACGGGGCTATATTTT.

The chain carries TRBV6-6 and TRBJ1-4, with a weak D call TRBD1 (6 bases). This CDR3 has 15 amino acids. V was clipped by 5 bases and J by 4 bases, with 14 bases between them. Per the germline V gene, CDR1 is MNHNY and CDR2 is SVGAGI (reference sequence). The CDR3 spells CASSRGTGVNEKLFF. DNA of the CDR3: TGTGCCAGCAGTAGGGGGACGGGGGTTAATGAAAAACTGTTTTTT.

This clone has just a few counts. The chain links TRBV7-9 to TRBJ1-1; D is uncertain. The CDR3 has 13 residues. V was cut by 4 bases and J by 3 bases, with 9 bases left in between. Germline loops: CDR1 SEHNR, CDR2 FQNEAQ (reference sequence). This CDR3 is CASSSWVHTEAFF. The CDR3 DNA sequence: TGTGCCAGCAGCTCCTGGGTGCACACTGAAGCTTTCTTT.

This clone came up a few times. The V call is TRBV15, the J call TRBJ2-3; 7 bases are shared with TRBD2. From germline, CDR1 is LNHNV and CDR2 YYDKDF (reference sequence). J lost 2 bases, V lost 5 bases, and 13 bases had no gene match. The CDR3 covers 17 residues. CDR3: CATSGTRSSGYTDTQYF. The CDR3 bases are TGTGCCACCAGCGGAACGAGGAGTAGCGGGTACACAGATACGCAGTATTTT.

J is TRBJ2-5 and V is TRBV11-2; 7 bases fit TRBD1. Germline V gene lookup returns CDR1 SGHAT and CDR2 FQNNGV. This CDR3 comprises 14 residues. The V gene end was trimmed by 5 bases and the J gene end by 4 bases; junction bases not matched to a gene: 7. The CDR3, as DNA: TGTGCCAGCAGCAACCAGGGGGTCATAGAGACCCAGTACTTC. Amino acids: CASSNQGVIETQYF.

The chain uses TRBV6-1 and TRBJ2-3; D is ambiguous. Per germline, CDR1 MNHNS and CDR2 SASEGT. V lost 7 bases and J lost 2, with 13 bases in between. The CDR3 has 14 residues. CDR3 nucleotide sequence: TGTGCCAGCACTGGTTGGGCGGCCACAGATACGCAGTATTTT. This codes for CASTGWAATDTQYF.

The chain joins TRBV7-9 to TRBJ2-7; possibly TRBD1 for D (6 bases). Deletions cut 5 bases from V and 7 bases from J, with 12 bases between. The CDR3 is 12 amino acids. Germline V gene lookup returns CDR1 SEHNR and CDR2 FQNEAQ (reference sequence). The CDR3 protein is CASSLSGAEQYV. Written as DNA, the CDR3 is TGTGCCAGCAGCCTGTCAGGGGCAGAGCAGTACGTC.

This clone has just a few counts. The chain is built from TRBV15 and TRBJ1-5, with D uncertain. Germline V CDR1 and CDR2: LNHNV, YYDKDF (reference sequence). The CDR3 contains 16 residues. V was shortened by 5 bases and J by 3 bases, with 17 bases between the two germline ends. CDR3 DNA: TGTGCCACCAGCCCTCCCCGCGGGTCTCTCAATCAGCCCCAGCATTTT. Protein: CATSPPRGSLNQPQHF. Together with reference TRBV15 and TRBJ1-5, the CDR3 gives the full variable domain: DAMVIQNPRYQVTQFGKPVTLSCSQTLNHNVMYWYQQKSSQAPKLLFHYYDKDFNNEADTPDNFQSRRPNTSFCFLDIRSPGLGDTAMYLCATSPPRGSLNQPQHFGDGTRLSIL.

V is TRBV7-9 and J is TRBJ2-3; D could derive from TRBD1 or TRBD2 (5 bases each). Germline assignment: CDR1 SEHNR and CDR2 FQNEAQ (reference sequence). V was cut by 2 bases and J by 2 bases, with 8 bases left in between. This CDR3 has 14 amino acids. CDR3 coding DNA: TGTGCCAGCAGCTTACGAGGGGCCACAGATACGCAGTATTTT. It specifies CASSLRGATDTQYF.

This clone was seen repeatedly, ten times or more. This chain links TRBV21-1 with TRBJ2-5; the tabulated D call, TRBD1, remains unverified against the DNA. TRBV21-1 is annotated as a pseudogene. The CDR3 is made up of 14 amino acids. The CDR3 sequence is CAPTRQGSGETQYF. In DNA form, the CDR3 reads TGTGCCCCTACTCGACAGGGGTCAGGAGAGACCCAGTACTTC.

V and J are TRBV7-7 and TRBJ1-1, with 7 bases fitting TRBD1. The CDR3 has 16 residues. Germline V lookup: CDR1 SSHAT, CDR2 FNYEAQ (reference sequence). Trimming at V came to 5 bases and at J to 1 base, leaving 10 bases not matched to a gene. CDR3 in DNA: TGTGCCAGCAGCGGATCCAGGGGGGGCAAGAACACTGAAGCTTTCTTT. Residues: CASSGSRGGKNTEAFF.

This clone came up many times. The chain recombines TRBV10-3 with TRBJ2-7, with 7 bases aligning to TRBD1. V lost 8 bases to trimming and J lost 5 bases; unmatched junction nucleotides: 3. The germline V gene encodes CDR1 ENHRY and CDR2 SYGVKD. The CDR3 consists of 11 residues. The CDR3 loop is CAIGQVNEQYV. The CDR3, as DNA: TGTGCCATCGGACAGGTCAACGAGCAGTACGTC.